The 23 T cell receptor beta chains given below trace back to one sample, sequenced in a study of CD8 T cells in ankylosing spondylitis. TCRdb reanalysed the 5' RACE reads using MiXCR and keeps one entry per CDR3 protein. The table has 200,000 to 300,000 distinct CDR3 sequences, around a tenth seen once. What was sequenced was blood, either unsorted or a sorted T cell fraction (not recorded which). The receptors were sampled from a male donor with ankylosing spondylitis or in good health (not recorded which).

This clonotype was counted many times. The chain employs TRBV12-3 or TRBV12-4 and TRBJ2-1; 7 nucleotides line up with TRBD2. V trimming: 5 bases; J trimming: 7 bases; junction bases outside the gene matches: 8. The CDR3 extends over 14 amino acids. As DNA, the CDR3 is TGTGCCAGCAGTCCCTCCCCGGGAGGTAATGAGCAGTTCTTC. The encoded protein is CASSPSPGGNEQFF.

This clonotype has at least ten counts. This chain joins TRBV29-1 and TRBJ1-3, with TRBD1 matching 9 bases. Trimming at V came to 4 bases and at J to 2 bases, leaving 3 bases not matched to a gene. Per germline, CDR1 SQVTM and CDR2 ANQGSEA. There are 14 residues in the CDR3. CDR3 protein: CSVADRGAGNTIYF. The DNA for the CDR3 is TGCAGCGTTGCCGACAGGGGGGCTGGAAACACCATATATTTT.

The chain uses TRBV11-2 and TRBJ2-2; 12 bases map to TRBD2. V was pared by 3 bases and J by 3 bases, with 2 bases of the junction left unmatched. There are 16 residues in the CDR3. CDR1 is SGHAT and CDR2 is FQNNGV in the germline V gene. CDR3 bases: TGTGCCAGCAGCTTGGGACTAGCGGGCCACACCGGGGAGCTGTTTTTT. This gives the protein CASSLGLAGHTGELFF.

The rearrangement uses TRBV13 and TRBJ2-1; D gene unclear. Germline values: CDR1 PRHDT, CDR2 FYEKMQ (reference sequence). The CDR3 is 14 residues long. V dropped 5 bases and J dropped 10 bases, with 18 bases sitting between them. The chain's CDR3 is CASSPPRRLLEQFF. The CDR3 DNA reads TGTGCCAGCAGCCCCCCCCGGCGTCTTTTGGAGCAGTTCTTC.

In its sample, this clonotype was seen a few times. This rearrangement joins TRBV20-1 to TRBJ2-3; a possible D gene is TRBD1 (5 bases). Trimming took 5 bases from V and 2 from J, leaving 11 bases between them. Germline V gene sequence: CDR1 DFQATT, CDR2 SNEGSKA (reference sequence). The CDR3 is made up of 13 amino acids. The CDR3: CSAFRQNTDTQYF. CDR3 nucleotide sequence: TGCAGTGCTTTTAGACAGAACACAGATACGCAGTATTTT.

This clonotype was detected a few times. The rearrangement joins TRBV12-3 or TRBV12-4 to TRBJ2-7; D not resolved. With 3 bases removed from V and 3 bases from J, the gap between germline ends came to 3 bases. This CDR3 region has 11 residues. The CDR3 reads CASSFFYEQYF. CDR3 bases: TGTGCCAGCAGTTTCTTCTACGAGCAGTACTTC.

By proportion, this clonotype is medium-sized. The V gene is TRBV5-1, the J gene TRBJ2-5; 9 nucleotides match TRBD1. With 4 bases clipped from V and 4 bases from J, the junction kept 8 bases outside the gene matches. CDR3 size: 15 residues. Germline CDR1 SGHRS, CDR2 YFSETQ. The CDR3 reads CASSTGTGRVETQYF. Written as DNA, the CDR3 is TGCGCCAGCAGCACCGGGACAGGGAGGGTAGAGACCCAGTACTTC.

This clonotype was counted a few times. V is TRBV12-3 or TRBV12-4 and J is TRBJ2-6, with a tentative D call TRBD1 (6 bases). V shed 5 bases and J shed 0 bases, with 11 bases lying between them. There are 16 residues in the CDR3. This chain's CDR3 is CASSPRTASGANVLTF. CDR3 coding DNA: TGTGCCAGCAGTCCTCGGACAGCCTCTGGGGCCAACGTCCTGACTTTC.

In this sample, this clonotype turned up a few times. The V gene is TRBV11-1, the J gene TRBJ1-1, with 9 bases lining up with TRBD1. Germline assignment: CDR1 SGHAT and CDR2 FQDESV (reference sequence). Germline trimming cut 0 bases from V and 1 base from J; bases unmatched to any gene: 15. CDR3 length: 20 amino acids. The CDR3 spells CASSLAPWGQGRSSNTEAFF. In DNA, the CDR3 is TGTGCCAGCAGCTTAGCCCCATGGGGACAGGGTAGGTCTTCGAACACTGAAGCTTTCTTT.

This clonotype was detected once. This could be a read error, since a much larger clone is one nucleotide away. The rearrangement links TRBV12-3 or TRBV12-4 to TRBJ2-7; 12 bases are shared with TRBD2. The CDR3 loop spans 15 amino acids. The CDR3 DNA sequence: TGTGCCAGCAGCCGAGGACTAGCGGGAAGGCACGAGCAGCACTTC. This codes for CASSRGLAGRHEQHF.

This clonotype was observed at least ten times. This chain joins TRBV20-1 and TRBJ2-5; D is ambiguous. CDR3 size: 14 residues. Trimming stripped 6 bases from V and 2 bases from J, with 16 bases between. Per germline, CDR1 DFQATT and CDR2 SNEGSKA (reference sequence). The CDR3 sequence: CSAFDRPGQETQYF. The CDR3 DNA reads as TGCAGTGCCTTCGACCGGCCAGGACAAGAGACCCAGTACTTC.

This clonotype was recorded many times. The chain recombines TRBV20-1 with TRBJ2-3; possibly TRBD1 or TRBD2 for D (6 bases each). The CDR3 sequence is 13 residues long. V was pared by 5 bases and J by 4 bases, with 13 bases between. CDR1 and CDR2 (germline): DFQATT, SNEGSKA (reference sequence). The CDR3 sequence is CSAPWGAADTQYF. The DNA of the CDR3 is TGCAGTGCTCCGTGGGGGGCGGCAGATACGCAGTATTTT.

This clonotype was seen at least ten times. The rearrangement joins TRBV6-5 to TRBJ2-2, with 9 bases identical to TRBD2. J gave up 6 bases and V 2 bases, and 4 bases lay outside the gene matches. This CDR3 has 15 amino acids. Germline V gene data show CDR1 as MNHEY and CDR2 as SVGAGI. The CDR3 nucleotides are TGTGCCAGCAGTTACGGACTAGCGTGGGCCGGGGAGCTGTTTTTT. Its translation: CASSYGLAWAGELFF.

This clonotype has a count of ten or more. The J gene is TRBJ2-3, the V gene TRBV24-1; D tentatively fits TRBD1 or TRBD2 (5 bases each). The CDR3 is 17 residues long. Germline V gene sequence: CDR1 KGHDR, CDR2 SFDVKD. Deletions cut 7 bases from V and 2 bases from J, with 21 bases between. The CDR3, as DNA: TGTGCCACCAGGGGGGATCGACTCACCGTGCCCACAGATACGCAGTATTTT. Its translation: CATRGDRLTVPTDTQYF.

The table lists this clonotype with many counts. This chain's CDR3 is CASSQVTSRNSPLHF. The CDR3 DNA sequence: TGTGCCAGCAGCCAAGTCACCTCCCGGAATTCACCCCTCCACTTT. The V and J genes are TRBV3-1 and TRBJ1-6; D remains ambiguous. Germline lookup yields CDR1 LGHDT and CDR2 YNNKEL (reference sequence). V lost 1 base and J lost 7, with 11 bases in between. This CDR3 region has 15 residues.

This clonotype showed up just a few times. DNA for the CDR3: TGTGCCAGCAGCCTCGGACAGGCAAGCTCCTACGAGCAGTACTTC. Its translation is CASSLGQASSYEQYF. V usage is TRBV7-8 and J usage is TRBJ2-7, with 7 bases fitting TRBD1. CDR1 is SGHVS, CDR2 FQNEAQ, per germline. The CDR3 runs to 15 residues. J was trimmed by 0 bases and V by 5 bases; bases with no gene match: 7.

This clonotype was found a few times. The chain carries TRBV20-1 and TRBJ2-7; D call uncertain. This CDR3 region has 15 residues. Germline V gives CDR1 DFQATT, CDR2 SNEGSKA (reference sequence). V shed 3 bases and J shed 0 bases, with 15 bases lying between them. CDR3 in DNA: TGCAGTGCTAGGGACCGGATAACAGCCTCCTACGAGCAGTACTTC. Amino acid sequence: CSARDRITASYEQYF.

The rearrangement joins TRBV12-3 or TRBV12-4 to TRBJ1-2; 11 nucleotides match TRBD1. The CDR3 has 16 amino acids. The junction had 12 bases not matched to a gene; V was cut back by 6 bases and J by 6 bases. CDR3 in amino acids: CASSDRRDRGNDGYTF. DNA of the CDR3: TGTGCCAGCAGCGACCGCCGGGACAGGGGGAATGATGGCTACACCTTC.

There are a few counts of this clonotype. The chain recombines TRBV7-9 with TRBJ2-2; TRBD1 agrees at 8 bases. Germline-derived CDR1 and CDR2 are SEHNR and FQNEAQ (reference sequence). V lost 5 bases to trimming and J lost 4 bases; unmatched junction nucleotides: 12. This CDR3 is 17 amino acids long. The CDR3 nucleotides are TGTGCCAGCAGCCCCAGGACAGGGCATAATTTCACCGGGGAGCTGTTTTTT. Encoded protein: CASSPRTGHNFTGELFF.

Ten or more counts support this clonotype. The rearrangement uses TRBV2 and TRBJ1-2; D call uncertain. Trimming took 1 base from V and 5 from J, leaving 14 bases between them. This CDR3 has 15 residues. The germline V gene has CDR1 SNHLY and CDR2 FYNNEI. CDR3 loop: CASSEVGPRFYGYTF. CDR3 nucleotides: TGTGCCAGCAGTGAAGTTGGTCCCCGCTTTTATGGCTACACCTTC.

The rearrangement uses TRBV28 and TRBJ1-5, with unresolved D. The CDR3 has 10 amino acids. The germline V and J ends were trimmed by 5 bases and 15 bases, with 11 bases remaining between them. Germline CDR1 and CDR2: MDHEN and SYDVKM. The CDR3 is CASSRKIRHF. CDR3 DNA sequence: TGTGCCAGCAGTCGGAAGATTAGGCATTTT.

This clonotype was detected ten times or more. The chain uses TRBV10-3 and TRBJ2-5; a weak D match, TRBD2 (5 bases). Trimming left V 6 bases short and J 1 base short, with 12 bases between. Germline V lookup: CDR1 ENHRY, CDR2 SYGVKD. The CDR3 is 14 residues long. CDR3: CAIRDLGSQETQYF. CDR3 sequence (DNA): TGTGCCATCAGGGACTTAGGGAGCCAAGAGACCCAGTACTTC.

In this sample, this clonotype turned up a few times. The genes are TRBV12-3 or TRBV12-4 and TRBJ2-7; 7 nucleotides line up with TRBD2. The CDR3 sequence is 13 residues long. V lost 4 bases and J lost 6; bases outside the gene matches: 6. Here the CDR3 DNA reads TGTGCCAGCAGTTGGGGACTACAAGGCGAGCAGTACTTC. It translates to CASSWGLQGEQYF.